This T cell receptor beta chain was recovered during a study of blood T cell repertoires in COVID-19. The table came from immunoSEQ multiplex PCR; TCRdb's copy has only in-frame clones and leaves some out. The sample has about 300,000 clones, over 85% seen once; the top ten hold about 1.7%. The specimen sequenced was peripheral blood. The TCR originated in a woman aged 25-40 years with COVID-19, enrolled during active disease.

The CDR3 region is CAGRDRSTGELFF. The DNA for the CDR3 is TGTGCCGGTCGGGACAGATCAACCGGGGAGCTGTTTTTT. The V gene is TRBV11-3, the J gene TRBJ2-2; the match to TRBD1 covers 7 bases. J lost 5 bases, V lost 11 bases, and 8 bases had no gene match. CDR1 and CDR2 (germline): SGHNT, YENEEA. The CDR3 totals 13 residues.